Shown below are 8 T cell receptor beta chains from a single sample sequenced in a study of PD-L1 blockade in urothelial cancer. The data were produced by immunoSEQ multiplex PCR, yet TCRdb's version contains in-frame clones alone and is incomplete. The data hold 95,000 to 100,000 clones, with about nine tenths observed a single time. This sample's time point: pretreatment peripheral blood. Source: PBMCs, taken around atezolizumab (anti-PD-L1) treatment. All receptors derive from a man in his fifties or sixties with urothelial cancer.

Points on this clone: At one of its ends the junction is not consistent with the germline gene, which may arise from a read error. Other DNA sequences of this sample code for an identical CDR3. The chain has TRBV6-5 and TRBJ2-7; 8 bases are shared with TRBD2. This CDR3 spans 16 amino acids. Germline-derived CDR1 and CDR2 are MNHEY and SVGAGI. The CDR3, as DNA: TGTGCCAGCAGTTACGAGACTAGCGCTGTCTCCTATGAGCAGTACTTC. It yields the protein CASSYETSAVSYEQYF.

Of note for this clone: This sample includes further DNA sequences coding for the same CDR3. The chain has TRBV27 and TRBJ2-7, with 11 bases identical to TRBD1. This CDR3 contains 13 residues. Trimming removed 5 bases from V and 4 bases from J; junction bases left unmatched: 1. From germline, CDR1 is MNHEY and CDR2 SMNVEV (reference sequence). CDR3 nucleotides: TGTGCCAGCAGTCGGGACAGGGGGTACGAGCAGTACTTC. Its protein is CASSRDRGYEQYF.

The chain joins TRBV2 to TRBJ2-7; possible D gene TRBD1, 5 bases. CDR3 length: 14 residues. Per the germline V gene, CDR1 is SNHLY and CDR2 is FYNNEI. V was cut by 8 bases and J by 2 bases, with 16 bases left in between. CDR3 sequence: CASLADRAAYEQYF. For the CDR3, the DNA is TGTGCCAGCCTTGCTGACAGAGCCGCCTACGAGCAGTACTTC.

This clone was found once. The chain combines TRBV30 with TRBJ2-5, with TRBD1 matching 10 bases. V lost 5 bases, J lost 1 base, and 7 bases stayed unmatched. The CDR3 extends over 15 amino acids. Germline assignment: CDR1 GTSNPN and CDR2 SVGIG (reference sequence). The CDR3 region has the DNA TGTGCCTGGCGGGGGTGGACAGGGGGCCAAGAGACCCAGTACTTC. Its protein is CAWRGWTGGQETQYF.

The chain carries TRBV6-5 and TRBJ2-5, with 7 bases identical to TRBD2. The CDR3 covers 15 residues. V was clipped by 0 bases and J by 2 bases; unmatched bases: 3. Germline CDR1 and CDR2: MNHEY and SVGAGI. The CDR3 DNA sequence: TGTGCCAGCAGTTACTCGGGGAGGGTACAAGAGACCCAGTACTTC. Protein product: CASSYSGRVQETQYF.

The chain joins TRBV5-1 to TRBJ2-2; a possible D gene is TRBD2 (5 bases). The germline V gene has CDR1 SGHRS and CDR2 YFSETQ. The V end lost 4 bases, the J end lost 1 base, and 11 bases lay between the germline ends. This CDR3 is built from 15 residues. Here the CDR3 reads CASSASGMNTGELFF. DNA for the CDR3: TGCGCCAGCAGCGCCTCGGGGATGAACACCGGGGAGCTGTTTTTT.

The chain uses TRBV7-2 and TRBJ2-7; D perhaps matches TRBD2 (6 bases). The CDR3 extends over 12 amino acids. Between the trimmed V and J ends, which lost 4 bases and 10 bases, there was a span of 14 bases. CDR1 SGHTA and CDR2 FQGNSA come from the germline V gene. The CDR3 sequence: CASSSSSAPQYF. The CDR3 DNA follows: TGTGCCAGCAGCTCCTCTAGCGCTCCTCAGTACTTC. The variable domain in full, with the rest retrieved from reference TRBV7-2 and TRBJ2-7, is GAGVSQSPSNKVTEKGKDVELRCDPISGHTALYWYRQSLGQGLEFLIYFQGNSAPDKSGLPSDRFSAERTGGSVSTLTIQRTQQEDSAVYLCASSSSSAPQYFGPGTRLTVT.

This chain links TRBV4-3 with TRBJ2-5, with 9 bases fitting TRBD1. V shed 0 bases and J 1 base; nucleotides not matched to a gene: 9. CDR1 is LGHNA and CDR2 is YSLEER in the germline V gene. This CDR3 spans 18 amino acids. The CDR3, as DNA: TGCGCCAGCAGCCAAGATGTCATCGGGACAGGGCTCCAAGAGACCCAGTACTTC. It is translated as CASSQDVIGTGLQETQYF.